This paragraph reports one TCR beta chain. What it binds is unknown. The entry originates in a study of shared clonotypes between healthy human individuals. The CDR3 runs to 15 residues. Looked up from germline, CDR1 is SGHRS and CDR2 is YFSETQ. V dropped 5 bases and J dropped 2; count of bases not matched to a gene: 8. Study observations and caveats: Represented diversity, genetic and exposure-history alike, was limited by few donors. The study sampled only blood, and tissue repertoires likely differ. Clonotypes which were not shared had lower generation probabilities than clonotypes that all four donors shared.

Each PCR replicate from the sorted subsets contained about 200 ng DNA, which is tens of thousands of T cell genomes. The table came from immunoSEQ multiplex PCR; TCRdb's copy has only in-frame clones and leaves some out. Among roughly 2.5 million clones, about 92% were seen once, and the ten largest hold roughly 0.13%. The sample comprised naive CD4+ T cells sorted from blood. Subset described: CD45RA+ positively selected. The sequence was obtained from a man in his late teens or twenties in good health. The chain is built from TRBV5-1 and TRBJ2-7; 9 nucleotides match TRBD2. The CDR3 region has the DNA TGCGCCAGCAGGGAGGGTAGCGGGGGCACCTACGAGCAGTACTTC. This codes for CASREGSGGTYEQYF.